This passage covers 28 T cell receptor beta chains from one sample sequenced in a study of blood T cells in healthy people across ages. A second PCR, run for about 6 to 11 cycles, used a sample-barcoded 5' primer plus a J-beta primer mix. TCRdb ran MiXCR on the 5' RACE reads and lists one entry per CDR3 protein. The sample lists about 800,000 distinct CDR3 sequences, roughly 25% occurring once. This sample also appeared in a second study, on T cells of mothers and their children.

Sequencing was carried out using blood. These receptors were taken from a boy younger than 18 in good health.

This sequence joins TRBV15 and TRBJ2-7; no reliable D call. Germline CDR1 and CDR2: LNHNV and YYDKDF (reference sequence). The CDR3 runs to 15 residues. The V and J ends lost 0 bases and 0 bases respectively, with 9 bases between them. DNA of the CDR3: TGTGCCACCAGCAGAGATGCGGTTAACTCCTACGAGCAGTACTTC. It specifies CATSRDAVNSYEQYF.

This chain connects TRBV12-3 or TRBV12-4 to TRBJ2-1; D remains unclear. The CDR3 covers 15 residues. V was pared by 6 bases and J by 4 bases, with 16 bases between. CDR3 sequence reads: CASRLGRPVYNEQFF. As DNA, the CDR3 is TGTGCCAGCAGACTCGGACGGCCGGTATACAATGAGCAGTTCTTC.

This clonotype was counted only a few times. This sequence joins TRBV27 and TRBJ2-7, with D maybe TRBD1 (6 bases). This CDR3 contains 14 residues. Trimming took off 5 bases at V and 7 bases at J, with 18 bases between the two ends. In germline, CDR1 is MNHEY, CDR2 SMNVEV (reference sequence). The CDR3 sequence: CASSDRLSLREQYF. CDR3 DNA sequence: TGTGCCAGCAGTGACAGGCTCTCCCTGAGGGAGCAGTACTTC.

This clonotype was recorded a few times. This chain connects TRBV29-1 to TRBJ2-1; D possibly corresponds to TRBD1 (6 bases). The J call may be faulty, since TRBJ2-7 better matches the DNA end. CDR1 SQVTM and CDR2 ANQGSEA come from the germline V gene. This CDR3 is built from 16 residues. CDR3 bases: TGCAGCGTTGAAGGGGCACAGGGAAATGACCCCTACGAGCAGTACTTC. Protein: CSVEGAQGNDPYEQYF.

This chain uses TRBV20-1 with TRBJ2-1; TRBD2 matches at 7 bases. The V segment lost 2 bases and the J segment 6 bases; nucleotides outside the gene matches: 13. The V gene's germline CDR1 is DFQATT and CDR2 SNEGSKA (reference sequence). The CDR3 runs 16 residues. This CDR3 is CSARNSARGGGNEQFF. CDR3 DNA: TGCAGTGCTAGAAACTCCGCCCGCGGGGGTGGCAATGAGCAGTTCTTC.

The V call is TRBV27, the J call TRBJ1-4; the D is unclear. V lost 4 bases, J lost 7 bases, and 16 bases lay in between. Germline-derived CDR1 and CDR2 are MNHEY and SMNVEV (reference sequence). The CDR3 spans 15 residues. CDR3: CASSSLDMMGEKLFF. For the CDR3, the DNA is TGTGCCAGCAGTTCCTTAGACATGATGGGTGAAAAACTGTTTTTT.

This clonotype was seen only a few times. Its ends do not fully match the called genes, so a read error is possible. V gene TRBV14 combines with J gene TRBJ2-7, with a weak D call TRBD1 (5 bases). The CDR3 contains 14 residues. Germline V gives CDR1 SGHDN, CDR2 FVKESK. The CDR3 reads CASSQERGPYEQYF. The CDR3 DNA sequence: TGTGCCAGCAGCCAAGAAAGGGGTCCCTACGAGCAGTATTTC.

The rearrangement uses TRBV2 and TRBJ1-4; a possible D gene is TRBD1 (6 bases). The germline V gene has CDR1 SNHLY and CDR2 FYNNEI. Between the trimmed V and J ends, which lost 4 bases and 7 bases, there was a span of 13 bases. This CDR3 is 14 amino acids long. The CDR3: CASSAGTQGEKLFF. The DNA for the CDR3 is TGTGCCAGCAGTGCTGGGACACAAGGTGAAAAACTGTTTTTT.

This clonotype was seen a few times. The V call is TRBV12-3 or TRBV12-4, the J call TRBJ2-1, with D perhaps TRBD2 (6 bases). The CDR3 is 16 amino acids. V dropped 2 bases and J dropped 3 bases, with 14 bases sitting between them. The CDR3 is CASSLRGVSGYNEQFF. CDR3 in DNA: TGTGCCAGCAGTTTAAGAGGTGTTAGCGGCTACAATGAGCAGTTCTTC.

This clonotype was seen a few times. The V gene is TRBV24-1, the J gene TRBJ2-5, with unresolved D. The CDR3 is made up of 14 amino acids. CDR1 KGHDR and CDR2 SFDVKD come from the germline V gene. V lost 3 bases and J 3 bases, leaving 10 bases between the germline ends. The CDR3 DNA follows: TGTGCCACCAGTGATGTCCAAGGAAAAGAGACCCAGTACTTC. Encoded protein: CATSDVQGKETQYF.

The J gene is TRBJ2-7, the V gene TRBV7-3; no definite D call. V was clipped by 7 bases and J by 3 bases, with 22 bases between them. Germline CDR1 reads SGHTA; CDR2 reads FQGTGA. This CDR3 is built from 16 residues. The CDR3 region is CASTKKPGRLYYEQYF. The CDR3 region has the DNA TGTGCCAGCACCAAAAAACCCGGAAGGTTGTACTACGAGCAGTACTTC.

This clonotype was counted between two and nine times. The J gene is TRBJ1-1, the V gene TRBV29-1; tentatively, D is TRBD1 (6 bases). Looked up from germline, CDR1 is SQVTM and CDR2 is ANQGSEA. Trimming stripped 6 bases from V and 0 bases from J, with 11 bases between. This CDR3 spans 13 amino acids. The CDR3 nucleotides are TGCAGCGTGCTCGGGACACTGAACACTGAAGCTTTCTTT. Translation gives CSVLGTLNTEAFF.

The chain couples TRBV9 to TRBJ1-2; 9 nucleotides match TRBD1. The CDR3 spans 15 residues. The ends lost 3 bases at V and 2 bases at J; junction bases unmatched: 5. Germline V gene sequence: CDR1 SGDLS, CDR2 YYNGEE. Here the CDR3 DNA reads TGTGCCAGCAGCGACAACAGGGGGCGAAACTATGGCTACACCTTC. This gives the protein CASSDNRGRNYGYTF.

The chain employs TRBV29-1 and TRBJ2-3; D call uncertain. The CDR3 loop spans 13 amino acids. Trimming pared 4 bases from V and 5 bases from J, leaving 13 bases between. Germline loops: CDR1 SQVTM, CDR2 ANQGSEA. The CDR3 sequence is CSVVLARRDTQYF. The CDR3 DNA sequence: TGCAGCGTTGTCCTGGCCCGGAGAGATACGCAGTATTTT.

The chain joins TRBV2 to TRBJ2-1; D uncertain. With 3 bases removed from V and 0 bases from J, the gap between germline ends came to 6 bases. The CDR3 sequence is 14 residues long. Germline V CDR1 and CDR2: SNHLY, FYNNEI. CDR3 in amino acids: CASSDSASYNEQFF. The CDR3 nucleotides read TGTGCCAGCAGTGATTCGGCCTCCTACAATGAGCAGTTCTTC.

The V gene is TRBV9, the J gene TRBJ2-7, with D perhaps TRBD1 or TRBD2 (5 bases each). The CDR3 extends over 15 amino acids. Looked up from germline, CDR1 is SGDLS and CDR2 is YYNGEE. Trimming left V 3 bases short and J 2 bases short, with 15 bases between. CDR3 sequence: CASSATGTHTYEQYF. In nucleotides, the CDR3 is TGTGCCAGCAGCGCGACCGGGACCCATACCTACGAGCAGTACTTC.

This clonotype was recorded many times. V usage is TRBV28 and J usage is TRBJ1-2, with TRBD1 as a possible D gene (5 bases). Germline V gene data show CDR1 as MDHEN and CDR2 as SYDVKM. V lost 2 bases and J 11 bases, leaving 12 bases between the germline ends. The CDR3 has 12 amino acids. Here the CDR3 DNA reads TGTGCCAGCAGTTTAATTACTGGGGGGTACACCTTC. It translates to CASSLITGGYTF.

This clonotype came up a few times. The chain combines TRBV2 with TRBJ2-5; 10 bases match TRBD2. The DNA end favors TRBJ2-7, so the J call may be wrong. Germline CDR1 reads SNHLY; CDR2 reads FYNNEI. CDR3 length: 14 amino acids. The CDR3 DNA is TGTGCCAGCAGTACTCTAGCGGGGGCCTACGAGCAGTACTTC. This sequence encodes CASSTLAGAYEQYF.

The chain employs TRBV29-1 and TRBJ1-4; no clear D gene. Deletions cut 6 bases from V and 4 bases from J, with 6 bases between. This CDR3 spans 11 amino acids. Germline V gives CDR1 SQVTM, CDR2 ANQGSEA. CDR3 residues: CSVAVNEKLFF. DNA for the CDR3: TGCAGCGTGGCCGTTAATGAAAAACTGTTTTTT.

This clonotype was detected a few times. The chain recombines TRBV3-1 with TRBJ2-7; D uncertain. With 0 bases removed from V and 3 bases from J, the gap between germline ends came to 12 bases. The CDR3 sequence is 15 residues long. Germline V gives CDR1 LGHDT, CDR2 YNNKEL (reference sequence). CDR3 sequence: CASSQEFIQFYEQYF. DNA of the CDR3: TGTGCCAGCAGCCAAGAGTTCATCCAATTCTACGAGCAGTACTTC.

This chain links TRBV7-2 with TRBJ2-3; D is possibly TRBD2 (5 bases). V shed 1 base and J shed 1 base, with 15 bases lying between them. CDR1 is SGHTA and CDR2 is FQGNSA in the germline V gene. The CDR3 loop spans 17 amino acids. The CDR3 region is CASSLDSRGDGTDTQYF. The CDR3, as DNA: TGTGCCAGCAGCTTAGATAGTCGGGGTGATGGCACAGATACGCAGTATTTT.

This clonotype was detected a few times. The chain recombines TRBV4-3 with TRBJ2-2; D is uncertain. Germline values: CDR1 LGHNA, CDR2 YSLEER. Trimming took off 1 base at V and 4 bases at J, with 16 bases between the two ends. The CDR3 spans 17 residues. In DNA form, the CDR3 reads TGCGCCAGCAGCCAAGCCGTCCGACCAGGAACCACCGGGGAGCTGTTTTTT. This gives the protein CASSQAVRPGTTGELFF.

This clonotype showed up just a few times. The chain joins TRBV9 to TRBJ2-5, with D perhaps matching TRBD2 (6 bases). V was pared by 0 bases and J by 2 bases, with 11 bases between. The germline gives CDR1 SGDLS, CDR2 YYNGEE. The CDR3 contains 15 residues. As DNA, the CDR3 is TGTGCCAGCAGCGTAGTTCCCGGGGGACAAGAGACCCAGTACTTC. Translation: CASSVVPGGQETQYF.

V gene TRBV28 combines with J gene TRBJ2-7, with unresolved D. The CDR3 sequence is 13 residues long. V was trimmed by 3 bases and J by 0 bases, leaving 6 bases between them. CDR1 and CDR2 (germline): MDHEN, SYDVKM. The CDR3 sequence is CASSFPDSYEQYF. The DNA of the CDR3 is TGTGCCAGCAGTTTTCCTGACTCCTACGAGCAGTACTTC.

This clonotype was observed a few times. The chain combines TRBV25-1 with TRBJ2-7; 7 bases match TRBD2. Germline V CDR1 and CDR2: MGHDK, SYGVNS. The CDR3 loop spans 15 amino acids. J gave up 2 bases and V 2 bases, and 6 bases lay outside the gene matches. The DNA of the CDR3 is TGTGCCAGCAGTGAACCCCGGGAGGCACCCTACGAGCAGTACTTC. Translation gives CASSEPREAPYEQYF.

The CDR3 loop is CASSSAAPTYNEQFF. DNA for the CDR3: TGTGCCAGCAGCTCCGCGGCCCCAACCTACAATGAGCAGTTCTTC. J is TRBJ2-1 and V is TRBV7-2; D remains unclear. This CDR3 is built from 15 residues. V shed 4 bases and J shed 2 bases, with 12 bases lying between them. Germline loops: CDR1 SGHTA, CDR2 FQGNSA.

This chain joins TRBV12-3 or TRBV12-4 and TRBJ2-5; 9 bases are a match to TRBD2. The CDR3 totals 12 residues. The V gene end was trimmed by 0 bases and the J gene end by 12 bases; junction bases not matched to a gene: 2. DNA for the CDR3: TGTGCCAGCAGTTTAGCTGCGGGAGGGAAGTACTTC. It encodes CASSLAAGGKYF.

This clonotype has just a few counts. This chain uses TRBV7-6 with TRBJ2-5, with D perhaps matching TRBD2 (6 bases). Per germline, CDR1 SGHVS and CDR2 FNYEAQ. This CDR3 is 13 amino acids long. Deletions cut 7 bases from V and 2 bases from J, with 11 bases between. This CDR3 is CASTIREQETQYF. The CDR3 nucleotides read TGTGCCAGCACCATACGGGAGCAAGAGACCCAGTACTTC.